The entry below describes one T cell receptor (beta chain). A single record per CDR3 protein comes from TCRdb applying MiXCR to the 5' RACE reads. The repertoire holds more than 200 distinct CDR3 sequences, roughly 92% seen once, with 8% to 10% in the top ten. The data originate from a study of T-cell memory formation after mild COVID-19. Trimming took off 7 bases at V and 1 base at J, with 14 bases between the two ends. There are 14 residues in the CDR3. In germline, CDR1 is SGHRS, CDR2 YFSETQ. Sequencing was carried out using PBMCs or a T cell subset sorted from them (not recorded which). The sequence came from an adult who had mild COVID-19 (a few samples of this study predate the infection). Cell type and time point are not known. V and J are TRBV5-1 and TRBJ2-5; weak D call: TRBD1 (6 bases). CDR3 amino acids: CASGRGGTQETQYF. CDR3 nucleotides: TGCGCCAGCGGCCGAGGGGGAACCCAAGAGACCCAGTACTTC.